This T cell receptor beta chain came from a study of blood T cell repertoires in COVID-19. Using immunoSEQ multiplex PCR, the repertoire was profiled, and TCRdb retains in-frame clones only, with some absent. The table has around 250,000 clones, around 83% seen once. Germline CDR1 and CDR2: SGHTA and FQGTGA. There are 13 residues in the CDR3. The V end was cut by 2 bases, the J end by 6 bases, with 8 bases between. The sequence came from a man older than 75 with acute or convalescent COVID-19. This sequence joins TRBV7-3 and TRBJ2-1, with no clear D. Sequenced input: peripheral blood. Here the CDR3 DNA reads TGTGCCAGCAGCTTATCCCCGGGCAATGAGCAGTTCTTC. Protein product: CASSLSPGNEQFF.